The rows below give T cell receptor beta chains drawn from one sample of a study of tumor-infiltrating lymphocytes in primary liver carcinoma. TCRdb re-derived calls from the multiplex PCR reads in MiXCR, one entry per CDR3 protein. Here the sample spans 95,000 to 150,000 distinct CDR3 sequences, roughly three fifths being singletons. The sequencing sample was made of liver tumor tissue from sampling region 1. These receptors were collected from a woman in her sixties or seventies with primary liver carcinoma and hepatitis B virus infection. Both conserved end residues are part of each CDR3. A D gene is named only where the DNA matches it firmly. Only some rows state a clone size, as once, few, many or a class for expanded clones.

d_call,v_call,clone_size,j_call,cdr3_aa,cdr3_nt
TRBD2,TRBV11-2,.,TRBJ2-5,CISSYSRGSGIEAQYF,TGTATCAGCAGCTACTCCCGTGGTAGCGGGATAGAGGCCCAGTACTTC
.,TRBV4-2,.,TRBJ2-1,CASSQGGPSSNERFF,TGTGCCAGCAGCCAAGGGGGACCATCTTCCAATGAGCGGTTCTTC
.,TRBV6-1,many,TRBJ2-4,CASTRGGELAKNIQYF,TGTGCCAGCACCCGAGGGGGGGAGCTAGCCAAAAACATTCAGTACTTC
TRBD2,TRBV20-1,.,TRBJ2-3,CSARMGRGDTQYF,TGCAGTGCTAGAATGGGGAGGGGAGATACGCAGTATTTT
.,TRBV5-1,once,TRBJ1-2,CASSLDSFNYGYTF,TGCGCCAGCAGCTTAGACAGCTTTAACTATGGCTACACCTTC
.,TRBV7-9,once,TRBJ2-1,CASSLVRRGLPGNGQFF,TGTGCCAGCAGCTTAGTCAGGCGGGGGCTCCCCGGGAATGGGCAGTTCTTC
.,TRBV12-3/TRBV12-4,.,TRBJ2-2,CASRPRGNTGELFF,TGTGCCAGCAGGCCCAGGGGGAACACCGGGGAGCTGTTTTTT
.,TRBV12-3/TRBV12-4,once,TRBJ2-7,CVSSFDLDATYEQYF,TGTGTCAGCAGTTTCGATTTGGACGCGACCTACGAGCAGTACTTC
.,TRBV19,.,TRBJ2-2,CASNTHRTASNTGELFF,TGTGCCAGTAACACACACAGGACAGCATCGAACACCGGGGAGCTGTTTTTT
.,TRBV5-6,.,TRBJ1-1,CVSSLRISINTEAFF,TGTGTCAGCAGCTTACGAATCAGCATTAACACTGAAGCTTTCTTT
TRBD2,TRBV7-9,.,TRBJ2-2,CASSAPPGTSGSGELFF,TGTGCCAGCAGCGCCCCTCCCGGGACTAGCGGATCCGGGGAGCTGTTTTTT
.,TRBV11-1,medium-sized,TRBJ1-1,CASSLGRGTTEAFF,TGTGCCAGCAGCTTAGGGAGGGGGACCACTGAAGCTTTCTTT
TRBD1,TRBV11-2,many,TRBJ2-2,CASSHPSRGSNTGELFF,TGTGCCAGCAGCCACCCTTCCAGGGGGTCGAACACCGGGGAGCTGTTTTTT
.,TRBV11-1,.,TRBJ2-5,CASSPIGAQKLDLYF,TGTGCCAGCAGCCCCATAGGGGCCCAGAAGTTAGACCTCTACTTC
TRBD1,TRBV11-2,.,TRBJ2-7,CASSFRHGTAYEQYF,TGTGCCAGCAGCTTTAGGCATGGGACAGCCTACGAGCAGTACTTC
TRBD2,TRBV4-1,.,TRBJ2-1,CASSQDTSGRGYAERFF,TGCGCCAGCAGCCAAGATACTAGCGGGAGAGGGTATGCAGAGCGGTTCTTC
TRBD1,TRBV28,.,TRBJ2-3,CASSTAGQGTDTQYF,TGTGCCAGCAGCACTGCCGGACAGGGAACAGATACGCAGTATTTT
.,TRBV7-9,.,TRBJ2-2,CASSLDSIFRRKNTGELFF,TGTGCCAGCAGCTTAGACTCCATTTTTCGAAGAAAAAACACCGGGGAGCTGTTTTTT
.,TRBV29-1,.,TRBJ1-1,CSVRGVLNTEAFF,TGCAGCGTCAGAGGGGTTTTGAACACTGAAGCTTTCTTT
.,TRBV29-1,.,TRBJ1-2,CSIARDTNYGYTF,TGCAGCATTGCCCGGGACACTAACTACGGCTACACCTTC
.,TRBV28,.,TRBJ2-7,CASSLRQSYKQYF,TGTGCCAGCAGTTTGAGACAGAGCTACAAGCAGTACTTC
.,TRBV5-1,few,TRBJ2-3,CASSSGRRTDTQYF,TGCGCCAGCAGCTCGGGACGACGCACAGATACGCAGTATTTT
.,TRBV5-4,once,TRBJ2-7,CANSPRGGSRAYEQYF,TGTGCCAACAGCCCCCGCGGAGGTAGCAGAGCCTACGAGCAGTACTTC
.,TRBV6-2/TRBV6-3,.,TRBJ2-2,CATGRTANTGELLF,TGTGCCACAGGGCGGACAGCGAACACCGGGGAGCTGCTTTTT
TRBD2,TRBV4-2,.,TRBJ2-3,CTSSHGIAGRNTQYF,TGTACCAGCAGCCATGGAATAGCGGGACGGAATACGCAGTATTTT
.,TRBV28,.,TRBJ1-1,CASTTPAHTEAFF,TGTGCCAGCACCACACCCGCCCATACTGAAGCTTTCTTT
TRBD2,TRBV29-1,.,TRBJ2-1,CCVGTVGRAYNEQFF,TGCTGCGTCGGCACAGTCGGGAGGGCTTACAATGAGCAGTTCTTC
TRBD1,TRBV4-2,.,TRBJ2-7,CASNLAQGQSSYEQYF,TGTGCCAGCAACCTCGCACAGGGGCAAAGTTCCTACGAGCAGTACTTC
.,TRBV6-4,few,TRBJ2-1,CASSDSLENNEQFF,TGTGCCAGCAGTGACTCGCTAGAAAACAATGAGCAGTTCTTC
TRBD1,TRBV29-1,many,TRBJ2-5,CSVEGPTGERETQYF,TGCAGCGTTGAAGGCCCGACAGGGGAGCGGGAGACCCAGTACTTC
TRBD2,TRBV12-3/TRBV12-4,many,TRBJ2-7,CASSPGLVSYEQYF,TGTGCCAGCAGTCCGGGACTAGTTTCCTACGAGCAGTACTTC
.,TRBV29-1,.,TRBJ2-7,CSYSGAGGFYEHYF,TGCAGCTACTCAGGGGCTGGAGGGTTCTATGAGCACTACTTC
.,TRBV29-1,.,TRBJ1-2,CNVGAGGYGYTF,TGCAACGTCGGAGCGGGGGGCTATGGCTACACCTTC
.,TRBV11-2,.,TRBJ1-2,CANSLDLEAIYGYTF,TGTGCCAACAGCTTAGATCTGGAAGCAATCTATGGCTACACCTTC
.,TRBV28,.,TRBJ1-1,CASSLIRTEVFF,TGTGCCAGCAGTTTAATTCGGACTGAAGTTTTCTTT
TRBD1,TRBV28,many,TRBJ2-5,CASSRDSQETQYF,TGTGCCAGCAGTAGGGACAGCCAAGAGACCCAGTACTTC
TRBD1,TRBV5-4,.,TRBJ2-2,CASSWGQDTGELFF,TGTGCCAGCAGCTGGGGACAGGACACCGGGGAGCTGTTTTTT
.,TRBV5-1,.,TRBJ2-7,CASSSGFSHKQYF,TGCGCCAGCAGCTCCGGGTTCTCCCACAAGCAGTACTTC
.,TRBV6-1,.,TRBJ2-4,CASSERGTKNIQYF,TGTGCCAGCAGTGAAAGGGGGACCAAAAACATTCAGTACTTC
.,TRBV4-2,once,TRBJ2-7,CAGSRSAGTEETYEQYF,TGTGCCGGGAGCCGGTCCGCGGGGACAGAGGAAACCTACGAGCAGTACTTC
TRBD2,TRBV29-1,many,TRBJ2-1,CSVTPGLESYNEQFF,TGCAGCGTTACCCCGGGACTAGAGTCCTACAATGAGCAGTTCTTC
.,TRBV12-3/TRBV12-4,.,TRBJ2-1,CASLLQGLRSYDEQFF,TGCGCCAGCCTGTTGCAGGGCCTAAGGTCCTACGATGAGCAGTTCTTC
.,TRBV5-1,.,TRBJ1-5,CASSTGTDNLPQHF,TGCGCCAGCAGCACCGGGACCGACAATCTGCCCCAGCATTTT
.,TRBV11-2,.,TRBJ2-1,CASSRRIRQTHDEQFF,TGTGCCAGCAGCCGTAGGATTAGACAAACCCACGATGAGCAGTTCTTC
.,TRBV5-1,once,TRBJ2-1,CASSRWASGTYGEEFF,.
.,TRBV29-1,.,TRBJ1-1,CSVKYMDTEAFF,TGCAGTGTCAAATACATGGACACTGAAGCTTTCTTT
.,TRBV6-5,many,TRBJ2-1,CASSNGFPGNEQFF,TGTGCCAGCAGCAACGGGTTCCCCGGGAATGAGCAGTTCTTC
.,TRBV11-2,large,TRBJ2-7,CASSHTRHEQYF,TGTGCCAGCAGCCACACTAGACACGAGCAGTACTTC
.,TRBV11-2,.,TRBJ2-1,CASSLASQEQLF,TGTGCCAGCAGCTTAGCAAGCCAAGAGCAGCTCTTC
.,TRBV28,many,TRBJ2-5,CASRQQGWETQYF,TGTGCCAGCAGGCAACAGGGATGGGAGACCCAGTACTTC
.,TRBV5-6,many,TRBJ2-2,CASSPDRYTGELFF,TGTGCCAGCAGCCCGGACAGATACACCGGGGAGCTGTTTTTT
.,TRBV28,.,TRBJ1-6,CASSSGWDSPLHF,TGTGCCAGCAGTTCGGGGTGGGATTCACCCCTCCACTTT
.,TRBV11-2,.,TRBJ2-2,CATNSGPTGGELFF,TGTGCCACCAACTCGGGACCTACTGGCGGGGAGCTGTTTTTT
.,TRBV5-1,.,TRBJ2-1,CASSAFERPSSYNEQFF,TGCGCCAGCAGCGCCTTCGAGAGACCCAGCTCCTACAATGAGCAGTTCTTC
.,TRBV12-3/TRBV12-4,once,TRBJ2-7,CASSLVRLVNNEQYF,TGTGCCAGCAGTTTAGTTCGACTGGTCAACAACGAGCAGTACTTC
TRBD2,TRBV6-2/TRBV6-3,few,TRBJ2-1,CASGTVAGGVYNEQFF,TGTGCCAGCGGGACCGTGGCGGGAGGCGTATACAATGAGCAGTTCTTC
.,TRBV7-8,.,TRBJ1-4,CASSLWGDPNEKLFF,TGTGCCAGCAGCTTATGGGGGGACCCTAATGAAAAACTGTTTTTT